This T cell receptor beta chain was found in a study of T-cell memory formation after mild COVID-19 (dated by TCRdb to the early 2020s). Broadly, across the study: TCR sequence clusters from the two donors were largely donor specific. In a couple of donors, T-cell clones that expanded and contracted after mild COVID-19 were tracked by sequencing TCRalpha and TCRbeta repertoires over time. Two young, previously healthy adult volunteers made up the cohort, one male and one female. Paper-wide results and their limitations: The detection of some responding clones in pre-infection memory suggests that pre-existing cross-reactive memory T cells joined the SARS-CoV-2 response. Contracting CD4+ clones were found mainly in CM and EM memory subsets, while CD8+ clones were enriched in EMRA. The study covered only two mild cases, and larger cohorts including severe cases with pre-infection samples were considered necessary. The second-wave clones that peaked on day 37 were not confirmed to be SARS-CoV-2 specific. Clones that contracted from day 15 to 85 showed balanced CD4/CD8 phenotypes, whereas a second wave of clones that expanded from day 15 to 37 leaned towards CD4+.

PBMCs were isolated by Ficoll-Paque density gradient centrifugation. As concerns this clonotype: It has no known antigen specificity. No clone much larger than this one lies a single base away; base qualities are absent.

The CDR3 runs 14 amino acids, cysteine and phenylalanine included. The only DNA kept is the CDR3, 42 bases in frame from the first base. CDR1 and CDR2 are read off the germline V gene as SGHTA and FQGNSA. A distance of 8 bases separates the germline ends of V and J, which lose 0 bases and 5 bases respectively. The sequencer listed for this sample is Illumina NovaSeq 6000. Using 5'RACE with constant-segment primers, TCRalpha and TCRbeta cDNA libraries were constructed, with sample barcodes and unique molecular identifiers added in the process. RNA was extracted from every sample with Trizol reagent. The libraries were amplified in two PCR steps, and the second step added a second sample barcode and Illumina TruSeq adapters. The libraries were sequenced on an Illumina NovaSeq using 2 x 150 bp paired-end reads. The study's processing was this. Demultiplexing of reads and collapsing into UMI-guided consensus sequences were performed with migec v1.2.7. Using mixcr v2.1.11, the UMI consensuses were aligned to TRA and TRB V and J templates and assembled into clonotypes. A clonotype was counted as expanded or contracted only if both edgeR and NoisET called the change significant, with noise models trained on biological replicates. For edgeR calls, the thresholds were a false discovery rate-adjusted p below 0.01 and a log2 fold-change of 1. As an exploratory analysis of dynamics, max-normalized trajectories of the 1000 most abundant clonotypes were examined by PCA with hierarchical clustering. Each responding clone was given a CD4 or CD8 phenotype based on the CD4+ and CD8+ repertoires, which had been sequenced separately. TCRdb reprocessed the public reads (quality trimming at Q25 with fastp, clone calling with MiXCR) and kept in-frame beta chains. Rows with one shared CDR3 protein collapse into an entry with the most common genes and DNA. V and J calls and clone size were set by TCRdb, not the authors. The sample yields 150,000 to 200,000 distinct CDR3 sequences; about 28% were counted once. About 12% of the sample lies in the top ten.

The chain is assembled from TRBV7-2 and TRBJ1-5, with the D segment identity uncertain. The clonotype comes from an adult woman who had mild COVID-19 (a few samples of this study predate the infection). The sample titles of this study are shuffled in the database, so cell type and time point are left out; the donor was told from shared clones. Material: PBMCs or a T cell subset sorted from them (not recorded which). The base sequence is TGTGCCAGCAGCTTAGCAGGGTACGATCAGCCCCAGCATTTT. Protein translation: CASSLAGYDQPQHF.